One and the same sample provided the 2 T cell receptor beta chains below, sequenced in a study of cytomegalovirus exposure and HLA in healthy donors. Amplification used 60 Vbeta primers and 13 Jbeta primers. Some clones are missing from TCRdb's copy, which holds only in-frame ones; the method was immunoSEQ multiplex PCR. Of approximately 170,000 clones in the sample, around 85% were seen once. Sequencing used PBMCs. The origin of the receptors is a boy aged 2 to 9 in good health and CMV-seronegative.

This clone was counted once. V is TRBV2 and J is TRBJ2-2; 12 positions agree with TRBD2. This CDR3 has 16 amino acids. The V segment lost 6 bases and the J segment 1 base; nucleotides outside the gene matches: 3. Germline-derived CDR1 and CDR2 are SNHLY and FYNNEI. The CDR3 here is CASRRLAGENTGELFF. DNA for the CDR3: TGTGCCAGCAGGAGACTAGCGGGGGAGAACACCGGGGAGCTGTTTTTT.

The V call is TRBV28, the J call TRBJ2-3; TRBD2 aligns across 7 bases. V lost 4 bases, J lost 4 bases, and 8 bases stayed unmatched. Germline CDR1 MDHEN, CDR2 SYDVKM. The CDR3 consists of 15 residues. The CDR3 region has the DNA TGTGCCAGCAGTTGGGCGGCGGGAGACCCAGATACGCAGTATTTT. Translated: CASSWAAGDPDTQYF.